Included here is one T cell receptor (beta chain) sequence, with context. Its antigen is still unknown. These data come from a study of T cell responses to AZD1222 COVID-19 vaccine. Study outcomes and limitations: Repertoire samples came only from after the peak T cell response. Seropositive status at baseline applied to only five to seven AZD1222 recipients.

Assay: immunoSEQ multiplex PCR; the TCRdb copy retains only in-frame clones and omits some. The table records around 84,000 clones, 87% of them present only once. Looked up from germline, CDR1 is SQVTM and CDR2 is ANQGSEA. V was pared by 8 bases and J by 3 bases, with 5 bases of the junction left unmatched. CDR3 length: 13 amino acids. The sequence was obtained from an adult in good health. Sequencing was performed on peripheral blood, taken on day 0 of AZD1222 vaccination. The chain links TRBV29-1 to TRBJ1-4; TRBD1 matches 8 bases. CDR3 amino acids: CSTGQGPNEKLFF. In DNA, the CDR3 is TGCAGCACAGGACAGGGCCCTAATGAAAAACTGTTTTTT. Looking up the rest from reference TRBV29-1 and TRBJ1-4 gives the full variable domain: SAVISQKPSRDICQRGTSLTIQCQVDSQVTMMFWYRQQPGQSLTLIATANQGSEATYESGFVIDKFPISRPNLTFSTLTVSNMSPEDSSIYLCSTGQGPNEKLFFGSGTQLSVL.